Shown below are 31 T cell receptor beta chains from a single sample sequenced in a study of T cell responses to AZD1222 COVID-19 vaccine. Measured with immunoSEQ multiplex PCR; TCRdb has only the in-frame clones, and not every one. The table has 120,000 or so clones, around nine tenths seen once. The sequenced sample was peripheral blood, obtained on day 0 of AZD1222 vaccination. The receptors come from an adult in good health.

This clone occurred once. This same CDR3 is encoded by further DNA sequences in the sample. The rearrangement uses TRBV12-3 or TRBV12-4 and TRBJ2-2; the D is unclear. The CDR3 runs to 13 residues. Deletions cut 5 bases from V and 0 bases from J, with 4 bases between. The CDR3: CASSTPNTGELFF. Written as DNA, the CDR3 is TGTGCCAGCAGTACCCCGAACACCGGGGAGCTGTTTTTT.

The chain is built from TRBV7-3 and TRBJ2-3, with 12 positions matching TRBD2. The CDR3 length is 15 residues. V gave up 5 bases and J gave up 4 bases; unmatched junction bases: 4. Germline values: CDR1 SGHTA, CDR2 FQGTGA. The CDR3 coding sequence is TGTGCCAGCAGCCCTAGCGGGGGGGCCTCAGATACGCAGTATTTT. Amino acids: CASSPSGGASDTQYF.

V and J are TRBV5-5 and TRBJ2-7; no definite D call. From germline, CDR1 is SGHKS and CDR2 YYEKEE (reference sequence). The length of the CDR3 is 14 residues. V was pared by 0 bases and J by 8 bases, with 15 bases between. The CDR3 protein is CASSLERLTGKQYF. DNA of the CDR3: TGTGCCAGCAGCTTGGAACGTCTGACTGGCAAGCAGTACTTC.

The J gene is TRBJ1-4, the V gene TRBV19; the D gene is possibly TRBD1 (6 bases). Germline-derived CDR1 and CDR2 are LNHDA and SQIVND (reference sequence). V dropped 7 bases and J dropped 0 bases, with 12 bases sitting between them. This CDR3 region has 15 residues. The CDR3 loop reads CASTPQGATNEKLFF. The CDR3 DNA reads TGTGCCAGTACTCCACAGGGAGCAACTAATGAAAAACTGTTTTTT.

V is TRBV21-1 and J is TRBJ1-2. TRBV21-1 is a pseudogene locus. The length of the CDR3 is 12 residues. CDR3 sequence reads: CASSKDGSGYTF. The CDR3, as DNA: TGTGCCAGCAGCAAAGACGGGAGCGGCTACACCTTC.

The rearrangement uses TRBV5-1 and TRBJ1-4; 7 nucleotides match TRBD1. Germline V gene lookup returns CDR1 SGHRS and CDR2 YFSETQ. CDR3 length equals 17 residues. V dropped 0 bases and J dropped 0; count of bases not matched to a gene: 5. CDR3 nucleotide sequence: TGCGCCAGCAGCTTGGGCCCGACAGGGACAACTAATGAAAAACTGTTTTTT. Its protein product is CASSLGPTGTTNEKLFF. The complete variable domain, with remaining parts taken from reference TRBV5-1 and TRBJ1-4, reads KAGVTQTPRYLIKTRGQQVTLSCSPISGHRSVSWYQQTPGQGLQFLFEYFSETQRNKGNFPGRFSGRQFSNSRSEMNVSTLELGDSALYLCASSLGPTGTTNEKLFFGSGTQLSVL.

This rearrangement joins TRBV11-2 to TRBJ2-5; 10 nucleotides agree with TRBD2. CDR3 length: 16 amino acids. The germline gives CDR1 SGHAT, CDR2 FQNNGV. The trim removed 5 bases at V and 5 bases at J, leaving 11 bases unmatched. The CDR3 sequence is CASSASGAGGMETQYF. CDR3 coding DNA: TGTGCCAGCAGCGCCTCGGGAGCGGGGGGGATGGAGACCCAGTACTTC.

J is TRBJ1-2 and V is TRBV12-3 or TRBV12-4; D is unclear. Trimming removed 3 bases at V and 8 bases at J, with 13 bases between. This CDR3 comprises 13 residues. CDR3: CASSLIGAKGYTF. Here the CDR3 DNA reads TGTGCCAGCAGTTTGATCGGAGCCAAGGGCTACACCTTC.

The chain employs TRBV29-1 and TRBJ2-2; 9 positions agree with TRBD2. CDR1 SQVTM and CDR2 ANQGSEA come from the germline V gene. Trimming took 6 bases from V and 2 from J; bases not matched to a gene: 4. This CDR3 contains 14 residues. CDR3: CSVSGRSNTGELFF. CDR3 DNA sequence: TGCAGCGTAAGCGGGAGGTCAAACACCGGGGAGCTGTTTTTT.

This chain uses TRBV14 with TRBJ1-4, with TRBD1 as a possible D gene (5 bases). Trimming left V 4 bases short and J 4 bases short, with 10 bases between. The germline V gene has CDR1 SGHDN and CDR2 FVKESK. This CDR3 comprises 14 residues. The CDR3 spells CASSPGTFNEKLFF. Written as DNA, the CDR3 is TGTGCCAGCAGCCCCGGGACTTTTAATGAAAAACTGTTTTTT.

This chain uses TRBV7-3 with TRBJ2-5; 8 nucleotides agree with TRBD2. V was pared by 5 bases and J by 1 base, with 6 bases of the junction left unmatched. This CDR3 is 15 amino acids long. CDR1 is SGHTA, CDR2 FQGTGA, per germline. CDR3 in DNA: TGTGCCAGCAGCCCCACAGCGGGAGTCCAAGAGACCCAGTACTTC. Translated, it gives CASSPTAGVQETQYF. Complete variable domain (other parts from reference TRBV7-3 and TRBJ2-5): GAGVSQTPSNKVTEKGKYVELRCDPISGHTALYWYRQSLGQGPEFLIYFQGTGAADDSGLPNDRFFAVRPEGSVSTLKIQRTERGDSAVYLCASSPTAGVQETQYFGPGTRLLVL.

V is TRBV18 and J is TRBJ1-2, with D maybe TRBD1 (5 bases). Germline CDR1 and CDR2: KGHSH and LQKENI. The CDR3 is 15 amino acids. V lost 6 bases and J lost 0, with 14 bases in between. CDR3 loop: CASSLERTPNYGYTF. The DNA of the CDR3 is TGTGCCAGCTCCTTGGAGCGGACACCTAACTATGGCTACACCTTC.

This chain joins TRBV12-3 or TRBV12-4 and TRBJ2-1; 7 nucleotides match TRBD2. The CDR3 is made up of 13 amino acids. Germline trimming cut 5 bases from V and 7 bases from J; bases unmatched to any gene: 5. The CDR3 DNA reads TGTGCCAGCAGTGAATGGGGGGGAAATGAGCAGTTCTTC. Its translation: CASSEWGGNEQFF.

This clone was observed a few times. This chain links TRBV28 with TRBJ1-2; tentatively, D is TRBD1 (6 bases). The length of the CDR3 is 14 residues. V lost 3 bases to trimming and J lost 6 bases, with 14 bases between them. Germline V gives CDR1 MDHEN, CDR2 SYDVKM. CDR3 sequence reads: CASSFGTGRDGYTF. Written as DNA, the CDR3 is TGTGCCAGCAGTTTTGGAACAGGGAGGGATGGCTACACCTTC.

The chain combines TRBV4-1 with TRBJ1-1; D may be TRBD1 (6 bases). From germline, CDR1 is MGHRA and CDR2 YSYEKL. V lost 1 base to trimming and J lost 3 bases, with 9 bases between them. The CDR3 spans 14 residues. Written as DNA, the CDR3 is TGCGCCAGCAGCCAAGTTTCAGGGGACACTGAAGCTTTCTTT. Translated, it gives CASSQVSGDTEAFF.

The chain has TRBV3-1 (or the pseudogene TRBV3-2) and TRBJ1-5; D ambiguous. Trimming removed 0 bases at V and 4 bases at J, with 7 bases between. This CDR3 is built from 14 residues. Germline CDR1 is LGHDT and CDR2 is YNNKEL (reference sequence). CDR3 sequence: CASSQDAGNQPQHF. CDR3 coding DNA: TGTGCCAGCAGCCAAGATGCCGGGAATCAGCCCCAGCATTTT.

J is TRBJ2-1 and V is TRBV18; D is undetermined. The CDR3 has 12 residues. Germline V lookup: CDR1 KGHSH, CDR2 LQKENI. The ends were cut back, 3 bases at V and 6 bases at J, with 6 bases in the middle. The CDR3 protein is CASSPETNEQFF. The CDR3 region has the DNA TGTGCCAGCTCACCCGAGACCAATGAGCAGTTCTTC.

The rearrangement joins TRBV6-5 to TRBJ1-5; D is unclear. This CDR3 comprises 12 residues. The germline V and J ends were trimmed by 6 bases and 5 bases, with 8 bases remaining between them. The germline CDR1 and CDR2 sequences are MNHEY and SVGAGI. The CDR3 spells CASRHLDQPQHF. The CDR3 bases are TGTGCCAGCAGGCATCTCGATCAGCCCCAGCATTTT.

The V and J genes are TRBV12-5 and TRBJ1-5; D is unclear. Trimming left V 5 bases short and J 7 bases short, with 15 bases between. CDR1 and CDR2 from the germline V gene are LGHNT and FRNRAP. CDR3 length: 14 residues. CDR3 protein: CASGPAELNQPQHF. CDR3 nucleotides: TGTGCTAGTGGTCCGGCCGAGTTGAACCAGCCCCAGCATTTT. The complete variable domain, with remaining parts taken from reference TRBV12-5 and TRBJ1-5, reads DARVTQTPRHKVTEMGQEVTMRCQPILGHNTVFWYRQTMMQGLELLAYFRNRAPLDDSGMPKDRFSAEMPDATLATLKIQPSEPRDSAVYFCASGPAELNQPQHFGDGTRLSIL.

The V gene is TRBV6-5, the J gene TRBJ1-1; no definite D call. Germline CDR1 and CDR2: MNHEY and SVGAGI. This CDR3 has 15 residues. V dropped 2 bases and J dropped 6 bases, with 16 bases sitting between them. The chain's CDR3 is CASSYGGALGSEAFF. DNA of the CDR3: TGTGCCAGCAGTTACGGTGGAGCCCTGGGATCTGAAGCTTTCTTT.

The CDR3 reads CASTRTGGSSNFNYGYTF. CDR3 sequence (DNA): TGTGCCAGCACCCGGACAGGGGGAAGTAGTAACTTTAACTATGGCTACACCTTC. The chain carries TRBV9 and TRBJ1-2; 10 bases agree with TRBD1. Germline CDR1 is SGDLS and CDR2 is YYNGEE. The trim removed 6 bases at V and 1 base at J, leaving 15 bases unmatched. This CDR3 is 18 amino acids long.

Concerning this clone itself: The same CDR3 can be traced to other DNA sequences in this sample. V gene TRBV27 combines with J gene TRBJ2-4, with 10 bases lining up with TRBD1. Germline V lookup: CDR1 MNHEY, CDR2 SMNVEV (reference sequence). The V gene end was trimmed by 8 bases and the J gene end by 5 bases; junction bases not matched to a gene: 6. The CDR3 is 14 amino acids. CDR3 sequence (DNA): TGTGCCAGCCGGGACAGGGGAAATCAAAACATTCAGTACTTC. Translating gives CASRDRGNQNIQYF.

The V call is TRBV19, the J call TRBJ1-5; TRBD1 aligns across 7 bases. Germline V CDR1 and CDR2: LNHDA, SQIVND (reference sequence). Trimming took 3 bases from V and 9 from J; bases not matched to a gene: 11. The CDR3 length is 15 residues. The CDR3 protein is CASSIDRAVSRPQHF. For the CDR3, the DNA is TGTGCCAGTAGTATTGACAGGGCAGTATCGCGGCCCCAGCATTTT.

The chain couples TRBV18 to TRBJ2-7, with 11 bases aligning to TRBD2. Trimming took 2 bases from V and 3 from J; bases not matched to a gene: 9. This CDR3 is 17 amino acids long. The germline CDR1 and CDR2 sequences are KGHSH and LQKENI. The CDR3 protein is CASSPVEVAGGLYEQYF. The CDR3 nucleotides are TGTGCCAGCTCACCAGTCGAGGTAGCGGGAGGGCTCTACGAGCAGTACTTC.

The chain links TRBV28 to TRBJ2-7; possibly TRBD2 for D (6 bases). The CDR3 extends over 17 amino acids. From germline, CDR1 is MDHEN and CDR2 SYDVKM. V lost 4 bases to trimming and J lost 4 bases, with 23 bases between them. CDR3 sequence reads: CASSSRAAGRIGYEQYF. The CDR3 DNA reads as TGTGCCAGCAGTTCAAGGGCGGCGGGGAGGATAGGGTACGAGCAGTACTTC.

The DNA for the CDR3 is TGCGCCAGCAGCACCGGGAGTAAGTACAATGAGCAGTTCTTC. Encoded protein: CASSTGSKYNEQFF. The genes are TRBV5-1 and TRBJ2-1; a possible D gene is TRBD2 (6 bases). The germline CDR1 and CDR2 sequences are SGHRS and YFSETQ. The CDR3 totals 14 residues. Deletions cut 4 bases from V and 4 bases from J, with 12 bases between.

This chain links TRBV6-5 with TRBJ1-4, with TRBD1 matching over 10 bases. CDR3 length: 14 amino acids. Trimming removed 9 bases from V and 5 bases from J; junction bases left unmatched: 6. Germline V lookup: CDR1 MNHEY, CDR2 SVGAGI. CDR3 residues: CASSTGQGNEKLFF. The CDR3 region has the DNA TGTGCCAGTTCGACGGGACAGGGGAATGAAAAACTGTTTTTT.

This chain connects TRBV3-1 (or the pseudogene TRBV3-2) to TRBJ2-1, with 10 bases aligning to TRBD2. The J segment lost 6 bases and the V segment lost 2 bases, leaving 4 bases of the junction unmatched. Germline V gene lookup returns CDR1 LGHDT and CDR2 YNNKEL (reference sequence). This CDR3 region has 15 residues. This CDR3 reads CASSQSRTSGNEQFF. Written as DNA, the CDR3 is TGTGCCAGCAGCCAATCACGGACTAGCGGCAATGAGCAGTTCTTC.

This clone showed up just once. The CDR3 sequence is CASSLFLRESSTDTQYF. CDR3 DNA: TGTGCCAGCAGCTTGTTTCTCCGGGAGTCGAGCACAGATACGCAGTATTTT. The rearrangement uses TRBV7-2 and TRBJ2-3; a weak D match, TRBD2 (6 bases). The V end lost 3 bases, the J end lost 0 bases, and 16 bases lay between the germline ends. CDR3 length equals 17 residues. Germline CDR1 is SGHTA and CDR2 is FQGNSA.

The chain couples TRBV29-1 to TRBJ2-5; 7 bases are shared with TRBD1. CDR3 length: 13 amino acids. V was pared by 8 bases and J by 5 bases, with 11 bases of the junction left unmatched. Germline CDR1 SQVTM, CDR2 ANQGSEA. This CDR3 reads CSIGQAGGETQYF. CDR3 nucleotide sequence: TGCAGCATCGGACAGGCCGGTGGGGAGACCCAGTACTTC.

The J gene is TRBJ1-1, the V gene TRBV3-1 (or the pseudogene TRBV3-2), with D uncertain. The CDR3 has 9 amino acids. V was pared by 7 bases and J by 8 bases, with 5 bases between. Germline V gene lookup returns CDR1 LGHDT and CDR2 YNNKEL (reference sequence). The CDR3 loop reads CASTNEAFF. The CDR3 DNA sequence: TGTGCCAGCACCAACGAAGCTTTCTTT.